One sample yielded the 12 T cell receptor beta chains listed below, sequenced in a study of shared clonotypes between healthy human individuals. The assay was immunoSEQ multiplex PCR, and TCRdb's table has in-frame clones only and misses some. The sample shows some 690,000 clones, about nine tenths of them seen only once. Sequencing was done on a sample of memory CD8+ T cells from PBMCs. As to subset: CD45RO+ cells pooled with CCR7-negative TemRA cells. All receptors come from a man younger than 35 in good health. Some clones in this sample may be carry-over from other donors' samples.

Only a few counts were recorded for this clone. The V call is TRBV7-9, the J call TRBJ1-1; D is unresolved. V lost 3 bases, J lost 3 bases, and 5 bases lay in between. CDR3 length: 12 residues. CDR1 is SEHNR, CDR2 FQNEAQ, per germline (reference sequence). The CDR3 sequence: CASSFRDTEAFF. CDR3 coding DNA: TGTGCCAGCAGCTTCCGTGACACTGAAGCTTTCTTT.

The gene calls are TRBV19 and TRBJ2-7; D gene unclear. The CDR3 is 14 amino acids. Trimming cost V 5 bases and J 3 bases, with 14 bases left between them. Germline-derived CDR1 and CDR2 are LNHDA and SQIVND (reference sequence). The CDR3 sequence: CASSPQAEIYEQYF. CDR3 in DNA: TGTGCCAGTAGTCCCCAGGCTGAGATCTACGAGCAGTACTTC.

The rearrangement links TRBV6-1 to TRBJ1-3; 9 positions match TRBD1. Per the germline V gene, CDR1 is MNHNS and CDR2 is SASEGT. Trimming took 7 bases from V and 4 from J; bases not matched to a gene: 11. This CDR3 has 16 amino acids. The CDR3 spells CASNDVGQGFGNTIYF. In DNA form, the CDR3 reads TGTGCCAGCAATGACGTGGGACAGGGATTCGGAAACACCATATATTTT.

This clone was seen just once. The chain links TRBV9 to TRBJ2-5; a possible D gene is TRBD1 (6 bases). The CDR3 loop spans 13 amino acids. Germline CDR1 is SGDLS and CDR2 is YYNGEE. Trimming took off 5 bases at V and 1 base at J, with 9 bases between the two ends. CDR3 amino acids: CASRGQSQETQYF. The CDR3 bases are TGTGCCAGCAGAGGACAGAGCCAAGAGACCCAGTACTTC.

This chain joins TRBV5-4 and TRBJ1-1; D not resolved. CDR3 length equals 13 residues. The germline V and J ends were trimmed by 0 bases and 1 base, with 4 bases remaining between them. Germline-derived CDR1 and CDR2 are SGHNT and YYREEE (reference sequence). CDR3 sequence reads: CASSLGWNTEAFF. In DNA form, the CDR3 reads TGTGCCAGCAGCTTGGGGTGGAACACTGAAGCTTTCTTT. The variable domain in full, with the rest retrieved from reference TRBV5-4 and TRBJ1-1, is ETGVTQSPTHLIKTRGQQVTLRCSSQSGHNTVSWYQQALGQGPQFIFQYYREEENGRGNFPPRFSGLQFPNYSSELNVNALELDDSALYLCASSLGWNTEAFFGQGTRLTVV.

CDR3 loop: CASSYMEDQETQYF. Here the CDR3 DNA reads TGTGCCAGCAGTTATATGGAGGACCAAGAGACCCAGTACTTC. The V gene is TRBV27, the J gene TRBJ2-5; the D gene is possibly TRBD2 (5 bases). Germline CDR1 MNHEY, CDR2 SMNVEV (reference sequence). The germline V and J ends were trimmed by 4 bases and 0 bases, with 9 bases remaining between them. The CDR3 length is 14 residues.

V usage is TRBV10-2 and J usage is TRBJ2-5; tentative D call: TRBD2 (5 bases). CDR3 length: 14 amino acids. V was shortened by 3 bases and J by 7 bases, with 15 bases between the two germline ends. Looked up from germline, CDR1 is WSHSY and CDR2 is SAAADI. CDR3 sequence: CASSELVRAGTQYF. In DNA, the CDR3 is TGCGCCAGCAGTGAATTAGTACGGGCGGGGACCCAGTACTTC.

This clone was found once. The chain links TRBV7-9 to TRBJ1-4, with D possibly matching TRBD1 (5 bases). The germline CDR1 and CDR2 sequences are SEHNR and FQNEAQ (reference sequence). The CDR3 consists of 17 residues. The V end lost 2 bases, the J end lost 5 bases, and 18 bases lay between the germline ends. CDR3 residues: CASSLLMRLKGNEKLFF. CDR3 sequence (DNA): TGTGCCAGCAGCTTACTGATGAGGCTAAAGGGGAATGAAAAACTGTTTTTT.

This sequence joins TRBV19 and TRBJ1-1; D call uncertain. Germline values: CDR1 LNHDA, CDR2 SQIVND (reference sequence). Trimming removed 9 bases at V and 8 bases at J, with 16 bases between. This CDR3 contains 12 residues. The CDR3, as DNA: TGTGCCAGCGTCATAGGGAAGTCGGAAGCTTTCTTT. It is translated as CASVIGKSEAFF.

The chain uses TRBV27 and TRBJ1-1, with 9 bases lining up with TRBD1. Germline V lookup: CDR1 MNHEY, CDR2 SMNVEV (reference sequence). This CDR3 is 14 amino acids long. The ends lost 4 bases at V and 4 bases at J; junction bases unmatched: 4. CDR3 sequence: CASSWGTGSTEAFF. The CDR3 region has the DNA TGTGCCAGCAGTTGGGGGACAGGGAGCACTGAAGCTTTCTTT.

The genes are TRBV4-3 and TRBJ2-7, with D tentatively TRBD2 (5 bases). Trimming shortened V by 4 bases and J by 1 base, and 14 bases separated the two germline ends. This CDR3 spans 15 amino acids. Germline V gene lookup returns CDR1 LGHNA and CDR2 YSLEER. In DNA form, the CDR3 reads TGCGCCAGCAGCCCGGGGTTTTTCGGATCCTACGAGCAGTACTTC. This codes for CASSPGFFGSYEQYF.

This clone was seen just once. CDR3 loop: CASSQDNWDEQFF. CDR3 coding DNA: TGCGCCAGCAGCCAAGATAACTGGGATGAGCAGTTCTTC. This sequence joins TRBV4-3 and TRBJ2-1; no reliable D call. The CDR3 runs to 13 residues. The V end was cut by 0 bases, the J end by 8 bases, with 8 bases between. CDR1 and CDR2 from the germline V gene are LGHNA and YSLEER.